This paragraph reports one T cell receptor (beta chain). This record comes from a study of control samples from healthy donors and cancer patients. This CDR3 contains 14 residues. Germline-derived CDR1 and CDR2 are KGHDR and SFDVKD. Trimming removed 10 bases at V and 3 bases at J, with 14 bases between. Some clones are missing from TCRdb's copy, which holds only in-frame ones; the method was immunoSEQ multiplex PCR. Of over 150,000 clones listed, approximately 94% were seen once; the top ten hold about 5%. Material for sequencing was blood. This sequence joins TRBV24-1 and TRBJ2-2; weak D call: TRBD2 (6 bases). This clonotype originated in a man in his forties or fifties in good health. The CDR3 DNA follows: TGTGCCACTTCCCTGGGGGGAGACACCGGGGAGCTGTTTTTT. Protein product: CATSLGGDTGELFF.